This T cell receptor (beta chain) originates from a study of CD8+ T cells in alopecia areata. Study at large: In an open-label trial, patients got 5 to 10 mg tofacitinib twice daily. Findings and limits, study-wide: Numerous expanded lesional clones remained in scalp and blood during tofacitinib.

Following extraction, RNA underwent reverse transcription to cDNA, which served as the sequencing template. Assay: immunoSEQ multiplex PCR; the TCRdb copy retains only in-frame clones and omits some. Here the sample spans about 120,000 clones, about 59% being singletons. V dropped 7 bases and J dropped 5 bases, with 14 bases sitting between them. The CDR3 runs to 13 residues. Germline CDR1 reads SNHLY; CDR2 reads FYNNEI. Treatment reported: oral pan-JAK inhibitor, 5-10 mg twice daily. Collected material from alopecia areata patients comprised lesional scalp punch biopsies and peripheral blood. In regard to this clone: Its specificity is not known.

Sample: CD8+ T cells sorted from blood, taken at week 24, from a patient treated with tofacitinib. The receptor was derived from a human donor with alopecia areata. The rearrangement links TRBV2 to TRBJ1-1, with a possible D match to TRBD1 (6 bases). CDR3 in DNA: TGTGCCAGCAAGAGAAGGGGGGCTACTGAAGCTTTCTTT. This translates into CASKRRGATEAFF.